This T cell receptor beta chain comes out of a study of shared clonotypes between healthy human individuals. The assay used deep level. Sequenced by immunoSEQ multiplex PCR; TCRdb stores in-frame clones only, minus some. The data show 300,000 or so clones, approximately 79% seen once. CDR3 size: 14 residues. Germline CDR1 SEHNR, CDR2 FQNEAQ (reference sequence). The germline V and J ends were trimmed by 10 bases and 1 base, with 16 bases remaining between them. This clonotype was sampled from a man in his thirties or forties in good health. The J gene is TRBJ2-5, the V gene TRBV7-9; D gene unclear. Sequences were obtained from memory CD4+ T cells sorted from blood. The subset is: CD45RA-negative fraction. The CDR3: CATVGLTGQETQYF. CDR3 in DNA: TGTGCCACTGTCGGATTGACGGGCCAAGAGACCCAGTACTTC.